This TCR beta chain was found in a study of shared clonotypes between healthy human individuals (dated by TCRdb to 2018 to 2020). Context from the whole study: A couple of women and a few men aged 18 to 49 years were included in the cohort. To estimate repertoire size and how much clonotype sharing occurs between individuals, the study deeply sequenced the blood TCR repertoires of several healthy adults. Libraries were prepared and TCR repertoires were sequenced by different laboratories using diverse techniques, in order to increase sequencing depth and limit assay-specific biases. Per donor, leukapheresis produced somewhere between about 0.9 and 9 billion PBMCs.

In this sample, this clone turned up a few times. What antigen it recognizes has not been identified. Base qualities were left out, and no much larger clone turns up one base away. Here is what the overall study found, with its caveats: Based on pairwise subsampling, the degree of clonotype sharing among donors was expected to be affected by sequencing depth. Because the study included a small number of donors, the genetic and exposure-history diversity represented was limited. Only blood was sampled, and tissue TCR repertoires likely differ from those in blood.

Using the deep immunoSEQ assay, multiplex PCR amplified TCR CDR3 regions from genomic DNA. Extracted genomic DNA from each cell subset was spread evenly across all wells of several immunoSEQ 96-well plates, with each plate serving as a replicate. For unsorted PBMC, each replicate PCR was loaded with about 280 ng genomic DNA, equivalent to about 33,000 T cell genomes. Genomic DNA from unsorted PBMC was sequenced over ten immunoSEQ deep assay plates. Purified libraries were measured with a Qubit 3.0 fluorometer, size-checked on a Bioanalyzer 2100, and measured again with the KAPA Library Quantification kit. A separate single-read 150-cycle Illumina NextSeq 550 flow cell was used to sequence each immunoSEQ 96-well plate. Turning to the authors' computational methods: Because the immunoSEQ output included only junctional sequences and no quality scores, the filtering could not be the same as the filtering used for full-length reads. To assign V/J genes and CDR3, sequences were annotated using PyIR, a Python wrapper for IgBLAST v1.9, with IMGT germline references. Reads with weak V/J assignments (E-value above 1e-6), missing CDR3, stop codons, out-of-frame junctions, or ambiguous translated residues were removed. V3J clonotypes were defined as sequences sharing the same inferred V gene, J gene, and CDR3 amino acid sequence. Percentage overlap between repertoires was calculated by dividing the number of shared unique clonotypes by the size of the smaller repertoire. Repertoire richness was assessed with RTK rarefaction, the Chao1 estimator, and Recon v2.1 estimates of unobserved clonotypes. Entries here come from immuneACCESS through TCRdb and include only in-frame sequences with V and J called. Some clones fail to appear in such tables; in the studies checked, an unresolved V gene covers under half of the shortfall, and the cause of the remainder is unknown. V and J calls and clone size come straight from that table; D and trimming were deduced from the DNA. The sample contains around 450,000 clones, roughly 83% of them found a single time. Clones ranked in the top ten supply 13% of the sample.

The donors were healthy, HIV-negative adults who had no recently reported acute infections or vaccinations. Every donor was a Caucasian adult living in Nashville, Tennessee, USA. In the unsorted samples, 70 million to 90 million PBMCs were counted, and genomic DNA was extracted using the QIAamp DNA Blood Mini kit. Blood was obtained by leukapheresis, after which PBMCs were separated by Ficoll-Histopaque density gradient centrifugation and cryopreserved in liquid nitrogen vapor phase. Taken from cysteine to phenylalanine, the CDR3 has 12 residues. Only CDR3 DNA is held: 36 bases, read in frame from base 1. V is clipped by 7 bases and J by 2 bases, and the sequence between their germline boundaries is 11 bases long. According to the germline V gene (reference sequence), CDR1 reads GTSNPN and CDR2 reads SVGIG.

This receptor was obtained from a woman aged 40 to 55 in good health. Some clones in this sample may be carry-over from other donors' samples. The sequenced material came from PBMCs. The chain links TRBV30 with TRBJ1-1; the D segment could be TRBD1, given 6 matching bases. The CDR3 reads CASGARNTEAFF. The DNA sequence is as follows: TGTGCCTCGGGGGCGCGTAACACTGAAGCTTTCTTT.